This TCR beta chain was obtained from a study of monozygotic twins with inflammatory bowel disease (dated by TCRdb to the late 2010s). As for the study more broadly: The complete study included about 30 monozygotic twin pairs: 19 IBD-discordant Danish pairs and nine German pairs, of which four were IBD-concordant and five were IBD-discordant. The search for disease-associated traits relied mainly on comparing IBD patients with their genetically identical healthy co-twins within discordant pairs. Each individual had, on average, about 151 000 unique TCRalpha sequences and 181 000 unique TCRbeta sequences available for analysis. Study-wide findings and limitations: Compared with healthy twins, IBD patients had fewer clonotypes in common with other individuals, a difference most pronounced in patients showing signs of disease activity. IBD patients had lower TCRbeta repertoire diversity, measured by the inverse Simpson index, than their healthy co-twins. The analysis was unable to tell different T cell subtypes apart. Background noise and inter-individual variability may have been introduced into the repertoires by the differing immunosuppressive treatments among patients. The results gave no support for a single strong signal or clonotype linked to IBD. Concordant and discordant twins showed no difference in repertoire similarity, possibly because of limited statistical power.

From each donor, a roughly 2.6 ml peripheral blood sample was collected into PAXgene tubes and stored at -80 degrees C. Without T cell sorting, total RNA was isolated from whole blood using the PAXgene blood miRNA kit on an automated QIAcube. Peripheral blood from monozygotic twin pairs concordant or discordant for inflammatory bowel disease was subjected to deep TCRalpha and TCRbeta repertoire profiling with unique molecular barcoding. Smoking habits were recorded for all twin pairs, with individuals classified as current, former or never smokers. The method was 5' RACE. Preparation of each TCR library used around 3.5 ug of total RNA. cDNA was synthesized with SMARTScribe reverse transcriptase in eight separate reactions per sample. During cDNA synthesis, unique molecular identifiers containing a 6-nucleotide sample barcode were introduced by template switching. TCRalpha and TCRbeta cDNA was amplified by two nested PCRs of roughly 15 and 9 cycles, with bead purification after each PCR. Before amplification, the cDNA was both treated with uracil DNA-glycosylase and purified with the QIAquick PCR purification kit. The second PCR added Illumina TruSeq-compatible adapters along with sample-specific barcodes. TapeStation and Qubit were used to check library quality and concentration, and 5 ng of each library went into the pool. The pooled libraries were sequenced with 2 x 100 bp reads and custom sequencing primers on an Illumina HiSeq2500 single-index Rapid Run. In the original analysis: UMI-based consensus assembly with MiGEC version 1.2.6 was used to correct PCR and sequencing errors. MiXCR version 2.1.1 was used for V(D)J alignment, clonotype assembly and CDR3 extraction. Gene usage, clonotype sharing and MAIT/NKT TCR abundance were normalised by analysing the top 1000, 10 000 and 20 000 clonotypes per sample. Diversity was computed as the inverse Simpson index with the vegan R package after downsampling to 27 000 UMIs. Paired Mann-Whitney U tests on discordant twin pairs were used, with Benjamini-Hochberg multiple-testing correction. Each CDR3 protein sequence appears as one entry after TCRdb reprocessed the reads, and no DNA is included. What appears here as the V and J calls and clone size reflects TCRdb's work, not the paper's. The table held for this sample gives about 140,000 distinct CDR3 sequences. Jointly, the top ten make up 1% to 1.5% of the sample.

The CDR3 measures 15 amino acids from cysteine to phenylalanine. No DNA is listed. For CDR1 and CDR2, the germline V gene (reference sequence) lists SEHNR and FQNEAQ. Concerning this clonotype itself: The target of this receptor is not known.

Material for sequencing was blood. The clonotype was recovered from a human donor with ulcerative colitis or Crohn's disease, or a healthy co-twin of an affected twin (not recorded which). The V and J genes are TRBV7-9 and TRBJ2-7. The CDR3: CASSLEGISGYEQYF.